This entry features one TCR beta chain sequence. Its antigen is currently unknown. The source of the sample is a study of spatial heterogeneity in lung cancer. In the study overall: Detection of beta-chain sequences consistently exceeded that of alpha-chain sequences. On average, each unique TCR and UMI combination appeared more than ten times in raw reads. The study's findings and limits: There were more appearances of ubiquitous expanded tumor TCRs in blood at resection than at follow-up.

The V end was cut by 7 bases, the J end by 2 bases, with 12 bases between. The CDR3 is 15 amino acids. Time point specified: sample taken at primary tumor resection. All TCR cDNA molecules were individually tagged with a unique molecular identifier. Using its own MiXCR run on the 5' RACE reads, TCRdb lists one record per CDR3 protein. This table holds approximately 40,000 distinct CDR3 sequences, roughly 8% found once. Specimen: PBMCs, collected at surgery. This clonotype was sampled from a male donor with early-stage non-small cell lung cancer. The rearrangement links TRBV12-3 or TRBV12-4 to TRBJ2-6; a weak D match, TRBD1 (5 bases). CDR3 sequence (DNA): TGTGCCAGCATTCAGGGATCGACTGGGGCCAACGTCCTGACTTTC. This translates into CASIQGSTGANVLTF.